These T cell receptor beta chains were read from a single sample in a study of blood T cell repertoires in COVID-19. The table came from immunoSEQ multiplex PCR; TCRdb's copy has only in-frame clones and leaves some out. The sample shows fewer than 200,000 clones, almost 85% of them seen only once. The specimen was peripheral blood. All receptors derive from a man between 35 and 55 years old who had recovered from COVID-19. CDR3s include the opening cysteine and the closing phenylalanine or tryptophan. A D gene is named only where the DNA matches it firmly. Some rows mark clone size as missing; the rest say once, few, many or name a class of expanded clone.

D: NA; V: TRBV5-6; size: NA; J: TRBJ1-4; DNA: TGTGCCAGCAGCCAAAGTCGATACAGGACTAATGAAAAACTGTTTTTT; CDR3: CASSQSRYRTNEKLFF
D: TRBD1; V: TRBV4-3; size: NA; J: TRBJ1-5; DNA: TGCGCCAGCAGCCAAGAAGGGACAGGGGGGGAGCCCCAGCATTTT; CDR3: CASSQEGTGGEPQHF
D: TRBD1; V: TRBV25-1; size: NA; J: TRBJ1-2; DNA: TGTGCCAGCAGTGTACAGGGGAAGGGCTACACCTTC; CDR3: CASSVQGKGYTF
D: TRBD1; V: TRBV7-9; size: NA; J: TRBJ2-1; DNA: TGTGCCAGCAGCCTCGGACAGGGGGCGGATGAGCAGTTCTTC; CDR3: CASSLGQGADEQFF
D: NA; V: TRBV27; size: few; J: TRBJ2-7; DNA: TGTGCCAGCAGTTTCCGGGAAAACTACGAGCAGTACTTC; CDR3: CASSFRENYEQYF
D: NA; V: TRBV6-5; size: NA; J: TRBJ2-1; DNA: TGTGCCAGCAGCCCATTGACTGGAGAGGGTGAGCAGTTCTTC; CDR3: CASSPLTGEGEQFF
D: NA; V: TRBV9; size: NA; J: TRBJ2-2; DNA: TGTGCCAGCAGCGTATACTCCGGGGAGCTGTTTTTT; CDR3: CASSVYSGELFF
D: TRBD2; V: TRBV6-2/TRBV6-3; size: NA; J: TRBJ2-1; DNA: TGTGCCAGCAGCCGCCTAGCGGGCATAATCAATGAGCAGTTCTTC; CDR3: CASSRLAGIINEQFF
D: NA; V: TRBV3-1/TRBV3-2; size: NA; J: TRBJ1-1; DNA: TGTGCCAGCAGCCAGGACAGTGAAGCTTTCTTT; CDR3: CASSQDSEAFF
D: TRBD1; V: TRBV4-2; size: NA; J: TRBJ2-6; DNA: TGTGCCAGCAGCCAAGATCTAGGGACAGGGGCTGGGGCCAACGTCCTGACTTTC; CDR3: CASSQDLGTGAGANVLTF
D: NA; V: TRBV5-5; size: NA; J: TRBJ2-5; DNA: TGTGCCAGCAGCGGACTTTTGGGAAATAGGGAGACCCAGTACTTC; CDR3: CASSGLLGNRETQYF
D: NA; V: TRBV10-3; size: NA; J: TRBJ2-3; DNA: TGTGCCATCAGTGTCGGCGGTAGCACAGATACGCAGTATTTT; CDR3: CAISVGGSTDTQYF
D: TRBD1; V: TRBV5-6; size: NA; J: TRBJ2-5; DNA: TGTGCCAGCAGCTTGGCCCCGGGACAGACAGAGACCCAGTACTTC; CDR3: CASSLAPGQTETQYF
D: TRBD1; V: TRBV7-2; size: NA; J: TRBJ1-5; DNA: TGTGCCAGCAGCCTTTTGACAGGGAATCAGCCCCAGCATTTT; CDR3: CASSLLTGNQPQHF
D: NA; V: TRBV28; size: NA; J: TRBJ2-7; DNA: TGTGCCACAGGAGGTAGCTCCTACGAGCAGTACTTC; CDR3: CATGGSSYEQYF
D: NA; V: TRBV21-1; size: NA; J: TRBJ2-7; DNA: TGTGCCAGCAGCAAAGCTTTGTCGAGAATTACAGACCGTTGCGAGCAGTACTTC; CDR3: CASSKALSRITDRCEQYF
D: TRBD2; V: TRBV24-1; size: NA; J: TRBJ2-5; DNA: TGTGCCACCAGTGACCCTCGGGTGACTAGCAAGGGGGAGACCCAGTACTTC; CDR3: CATSDPRVTSKGETQYF
D: TRBD2; V: TRBV2; size: NA; J: TRBJ2-1; DNA: TGTGCCAGCCGGAGTAGCGGGGGGTTTTACAATGAGCAGTTCTTC; CDR3: CASRSSGGFYNEQFF
D: TRBD2; V: TRBV30; size: NA; J: TRBJ2-1; DNA: TGTGCCTGGAAGCGGGGGGGGTACAATGAGCAGTTCTTC; CDR3: CAWKRGGYNEQFF
D: TRBD1; V: TRBV7-8; size: few; J: TRBJ2-7; DNA: TGTGCCAGCAGCCCGGACAGGGGGCAAAATTACGAGCAGTACTTC; CDR3: CASSPDRGQNYEQYF
D: NA; V: TRBV7-8; size: NA; J: TRBJ1-2; DNA: TGTGCCAGCAGCATAGCTCAGGACGGGACTAACTATGGCTACACCTTC; CDR3: CASSIAQDGTNYGYTF
D: NA; V: TRBV5-4; size: NA; J: TRBJ1-3; DNA: TGTGCCAGCAGCTTGGCCGGGGTAAGAAACACCATATATTTT; CDR3: CASSLAGVRNTIYF
D: NA; V: TRBV2; size: few; J: TRBJ2-2; DNA: TGTGCCAGCAGTGTGGGCTGGGGGCTCAGCACCGGGGAGCTGTTTTTT; CDR3: CASSVGWGLSTGELFF
D: TRBD1; V: TRBV11-2; size: NA; J: TRBJ2-7; DNA: TGTGCCAGCAGGGGGACAGGGGCCTACGAGCAGTACTTC; CDR3: CASRGTGAYEQYF
D: NA; V: TRBV10-3; size: NA; J: TRBJ2-3; DNA: TGTGCCATCAGTGAGACTTGGATAGCTAGCACAGATACGCAGTATTTT; CDR3: CAISETWIASTDTQYF
D: TRBD1; V: TRBV4-2; size: few; J: TRBJ1-1; DNA: TGTGCCAGCAGCCGCCCGGGGACAGGAATGAACACTGAAGCTTTCTTT; CDR3: CASSRPGTGMNTEAFF
D: NA; V: TRBV28; size: NA; J: TRBJ1-4; DNA: TGTGCCAGCAGTTCCCCAGCGAATCCAAATGAAAAACTGTTTTTT; CDR3: CASSSPANPNEKLFF
D: NA; V: TRBV21-1; size: NA; J: TRBJ1-3; DNA: TGTGCCAGCAGCAATCTGGGCTGCCCTGGAAACACCATATATTTT; CDR3: CASSNLGCPGNTIYF
D: NA; V: TRBV19; size: NA; J: TRBJ1-2; DNA: TGTGCCAGTAGTGTGTTTAATGGCTACACCTTC; CDR3: CASSVFNGYTF
D: NA; V: TRBV20-1; size: NA; J: TRBJ2-7; DNA: TGCAGTGCCCAGGACAACTACGAGCAGTACTTC; CDR3: CSAQDNYEQYF